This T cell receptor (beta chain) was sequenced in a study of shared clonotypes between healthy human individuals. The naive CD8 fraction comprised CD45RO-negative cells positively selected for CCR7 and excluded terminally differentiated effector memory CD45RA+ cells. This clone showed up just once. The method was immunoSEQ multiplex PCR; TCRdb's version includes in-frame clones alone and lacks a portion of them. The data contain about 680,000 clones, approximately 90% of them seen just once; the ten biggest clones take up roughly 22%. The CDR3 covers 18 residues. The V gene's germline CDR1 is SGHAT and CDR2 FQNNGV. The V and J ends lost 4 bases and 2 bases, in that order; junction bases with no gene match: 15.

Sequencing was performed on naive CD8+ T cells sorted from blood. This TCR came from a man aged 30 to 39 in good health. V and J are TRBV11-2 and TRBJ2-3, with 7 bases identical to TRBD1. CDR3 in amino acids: CASSSTPGQPYNTDTQYF. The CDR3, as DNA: TGTGCCAGCAGCTCAACCCCGGGACAGCCTTATAACACAGATACGCAGTATTTT.